The text below deals with one T cell receptor beta chain. The data were taken from a study of cytomegalovirus exposure and HLA in healthy donors. The donors were members of the approximately 130-subject validation cohort (separate from the approximately 650-subject first cohort). Sequenced by immunoSEQ multiplex PCR; TCRdb stores in-frame clones only, minus some. There are 52,000 or so clones in the sample; 89% occur only once, and roughly 15% lies in the top ten. V was clipped by 6 bases and J by 5 bases; unmatched bases: 6. Germline V gives CDR1 ENHRY, CDR2 SYGVKD. The CDR3 length is 14 residues. The sequence derives from a woman in her late teens or twenties in good health and CMV-seronegative. The rearrangement links TRBV10-3 to TRBJ1-5; 8 bases fit TRBD1. Specimen: PBMCs. CDR3 bases: TGTGCCATCAGCGGACAGGGAGAATATCAGCCCCAGCATTTT. Protein sequence: CAISGQGEYQPQHF.